The 25 T cell receptor beta chains presented below share a single source sample, sequenced in a study of blood T cell repertoires in COVID-19. The method was immunoSEQ multiplex PCR; TCRdb's version includes in-frame clones alone and lacks a portion of them. The sample lists 120,000 or so clones; roughly 82% were seen once. Sample: peripheral blood. The receptors derive from a human donor in a cohort sampled during active COVID-19.

This clone has a handful of counts. This rearrangement joins TRBV19 to TRBJ2-7, with TRBD1 matching over 8 bases. Germline V CDR1 and CDR2: LNHDA, SQIVND (reference sequence). CDR3 length: 15 amino acids. V trimming: 5 bases; J trimming: 0 bases; junction bases outside the gene matches: 6. The CDR3 bases are TGTGCCAGTAGTCTGGACAGGGACCACTCCTACGAGCAGTACTTC. It translates to CASSLDRDHSYEQYF.

This chain joins TRBV5-6 and TRBJ2-7; 8 bases agree with TRBD1. The germline gives CDR1 SGHDT, CDR2 YYEEEE. This CDR3 is built from 14 residues. V was pared by 4 bases and J by 2 bases, with 5 bases of the junction left unmatched. Here the CDR3 reads CASSLQGDAYEQYF. DNA for the CDR3: TGTGCCAGCAGCCTACAGGGGGATGCCTACGAGCAGTACTTC.

The chain has TRBV3-1 (or the pseudogene TRBV3-2) and TRBJ1-6, with D unclear. Germline loops: CDR1 LGHDT, CDR2 YNNKEL (reference sequence). V was pared by 0 bases and J by 10 bases, with 13 bases between. The length of the CDR3 is 15 residues. CDR3 in DNA: TGTGCCAGCAGCCAAGAGGGGAGGGTAAACTCACCCCTCCACTTT. It codes for CASSQEGRVNSPLHF.

V gene TRBV2 combines with J gene TRBJ2-3, with 8 nucleotides matching TRBD2. Germline V lookup: CDR1 SNHLY, CDR2 FYNNEI. The CDR3 has 15 residues. V lost 5 bases and J lost 4; bases outside the gene matches: 8. CDR3 in amino acids: CASSPGTRVADTQYF. The CDR3 DNA follows: TGTGCCAGCAGTCCCGGGACTAGGGTCGCAGATACGCAGTATTTT.

The rearrangement joins TRBV28 to TRBJ2-7; 8 bases map to TRBD1. The CDR3 length is 14 residues. The V gene's germline CDR1 is MDHEN and CDR2 SYDVKM. Trimming cost V 3 bases and J 5 bases; bases outside gene matches: 6. The CDR3 nucleotides read TGTGCCAGCAGTTTCGACAGGGGACGAAACGAGCAGTACTTC. It codes for CASSFDRGRNEQYF.

The V call is TRBV19, the J call TRBJ2-6; 7 bases line up with TRBD1. Germline CDR1 reads LNHDA; CDR2 reads SQIVND (reference sequence). V gave up 0 bases and J gave up 0 bases; unmatched junction bases: 11. The CDR3 length is 20 residues. This CDR3 reads CASSIDYPGTAASGANVLTF. CDR3 coding DNA: TGTGCCAGTAGTATAGACTACCCCGGGACAGCTGCCTCTGGGGCCAACGTCCTGACTTTC.

The chain has TRBV29-1 and TRBJ2-7; the D gene is possibly TRBD2 (5 bases). Trimming took off 6 bases at V and 6 bases at J, with 9 bases between the two ends. Germline CDR1 SQVTM, CDR2 ANQGSEA. CDR3 length: 10 residues. DNA of the CDR3: TGCAGCGTCGAACTAGGCGAGCAGTACTTC. It encodes CSVELGEQYF.

The chain links TRBV18 to TRBJ2-7; 8 positions match TRBD1. The CDR3 totals 14 residues. Unmatched junction bases numbered 6, after V lost 3 bases and J lost 5 bases. In germline, CDR1 is KGHSH, CDR2 LQKENI. CDR3 residues: CASSPGTGLNEQYF. The DNA for the CDR3 is TGTGCCAGCTCACCGGGGACAGGCCTTAACGAGCAGTACTTC. The variable domain in full, completed from reference TRBV18 and TRBJ2-7, reads NAGVMQNPRHLVRRRGQEARLRCSPMKGHSHVYWYRQLPEEGLKFMVYLQKENIIDESGMPKERFSAEFPKEGPSILRIQQVVRGDSAAYFCASSPGTGLNEQYFGPGTRLTVT.

The V gene is TRBV10-1, the J gene TRBJ2-7; 7 bases are shared with TRBD1. The V segment lost 5 bases and the J segment 3 bases; nucleotides outside the gene matches: 4. Germline CDR1 and CDR2: WNHNN and SYGVQD (reference sequence). The CDR3 consists of 13 residues. CDR3 loop: CASSPGQSYEQYF. As DNA, the CDR3 is TGCGCCAGCAGTCCGGGACAGAGCTACGAGCAGTACTTC.

CDR3 residues: CASSPGTGLAGELFF. CDR3 DNA sequence: TGCGCCAGCAGTCCCGGGACAGGGTTGGCCGGGGAGCTGTTTTTT. The V call is TRBV5-1, the J call TRBJ2-2; 9 bases map to TRBD1. CDR3 size: 15 residues. V trimming: 5 bases; J trimming: 6 bases; junction bases outside the gene matches: 8. Germline V gives CDR1 SGHRS, CDR2 YFSETQ.

V usage is TRBV12-3 or TRBV12-4 and J usage is TRBJ2-5, with D perhaps TRBD2 (6 bases). CDR3 size: 12 residues. Trimming took 6 bases from V and 2 from J, leaving 7 bases between them. CDR3 region: CASSRGQETQYF. DNA of the CDR3: TGTGCCAGCAGCCGGGGGCAAGAGACCCAGTACTTC.

The genes are TRBV24-1 and TRBJ1-5, with unresolved D. The germline V and J ends were trimmed by 9 bases and 1 base, with 12 bases remaining between them. Per the germline V gene, CDR1 is KGHDR and CDR2 is SFDVKD. The CDR3 consists of 14 residues. The CDR3 DNA reads as TGTGCCACCCTTCCCTCGCAGAGCAATCAGCCCCAGCATTTT. Its translation is CATLPSQSNQPQHF.

This clone was picked up one time. The chain joins TRBV4-2 to TRBJ1-4; 7 bases are a match to TRBD1. Germline lookup yields CDR1 LGHNA and CDR2 YNFKEQ. V shed 0 bases, J shed 4 bases, and the junction held 20 bases outside the gene matches. The CDR3 sequence is 21 residues long. For the CDR3, the DNA is TGTGCCAGCAGCCAAGAGGCCCGGAACCCGGGACAGCGGACCGGTAATGAAAAACTGTTTTTT. It translates to CASSQEARNPGQRTGNEKLFF.

This chain's CDR3 is CASSYSWAQETQYF. The CDR3, as DNA: TGTGCCAGCAGTTACTCATGGGCTCAAGAGACCCAGTACTTC. The chain is built from TRBV6-5 and TRBJ2-5; D is unclear. V was pared by 0 bases and J by 2 bases, with 7 bases between. There are 14 residues in the CDR3. The germline gives CDR1 MNHEY, CDR2 SVGAGI.

The rearrangement links TRBV5-4 to TRBJ1-3, with 9 bases fitting TRBD1. The CDR3 consists of 16 residues. V lost 0 bases and J lost 2; bases outside the gene matches: 3. Looked up from germline, CDR1 is SGHNT and CDR2 is YYREEE (reference sequence). The CDR3 nucleotides read TGTGCCAGCAGCTTGGGGACAGGGGTGGCTGGAAACACCATATATTTT. This gives the protein CASSLGTGVAGNTIYF.

The chain uses TRBV18 and TRBJ2-7; D ambiguous. Germline CDR1 reads KGHSH; CDR2 reads LQKENI. This CDR3 contains 12 residues. V lost 3 bases, J lost 6 bases, and 9 bases lay in between. For the CDR3, the DNA is TGTGCCAGCTCACCTTCTGAGGCCGAGCAGTACTTC. Translated, it gives CASSPSEAEQYF.

This chain links TRBV4-3 with TRBJ1-2; possibly TRBD1 for D (6 bases). The germline gives CDR1 LGHNA, CDR2 YSLEER. This CDR3 spans 15 amino acids. Trimming left V 0 bases short and J 2 bases short, with 10 bases between. The CDR3 region is CASSQEAQGNYGYTF. The CDR3, as DNA: TGCGCCAGCAGCCAAGAAGCACAGGGCAACTATGGCTACACCTTC.

The V gene is TRBV12-3 or TRBV12-4, the J gene TRBJ1-5; the D gene is possibly TRBD1 (5 bases). CDR3 length: 13 residues. V was clipped by 10 bases and J by 3 bases, with 13 bases between them. This CDR3 reads CATAPGDNQPQHF. The CDR3 DNA sequence: TGTGCCACAGCCCCGGGGGACAATCAGCCCCAGCATTTT.

The chain has TRBV24-1 and TRBJ1-5; TRBD1 matches 9 bases. Germline V gene lookup returns CDR1 KGHDR and CDR2 SFDVKD. V was clipped by 2 bases and J by 7 bases; unmatched bases: 8. The CDR3 contains 16 residues. The CDR3 is CATSDSGTGRGQPQHF. DNA of the CDR3: TGTGCCACCAGTGATTCCGGGACAGGGAGAGGGCAGCCCCAGCATTTT.

The chain employs TRBV18 and TRBJ2-7, with 8 bases aligning to TRBD2. In germline, CDR1 is KGHSH, CDR2 LQKENI. V lost 0 bases to trimming and J lost 6 bases; unmatched junction nucleotides: 7. The CDR3 has 15 amino acids. CDR3 residues: CASSPPGGARGEQYF. The CDR3 DNA reads TGTGCCAGCTCACCACCCGGGGGGGCGAGAGGCGAGCAGTACTTC. Full variable domain (rest looked up from reference TRBV18 and TRBJ2-7): NAGVMQNPRHLVRRRGQEARLRCSPMKGHSHVYWYRQLPEEGLKFMVYLQKENIIDESGMPKERFSAEFPKEGPSILRIQQVVRGDSAAYFCASSPPGGARGEQYFGPGTRLTVT.

J is TRBJ1-3 and V is TRBV18, with 7 positions matching TRBD1. CDR1 is KGHSH, CDR2 LQKENI, per germline. Losses at the gene ends were 4 bases for V and 3 bases for J; bases not matched to a gene: 3. This CDR3 has 14 amino acids. CDR3 amino acids: CASSRQGVGNTIYF. In nucleotides, the CDR3 is TGTGCCAGCTCACGACAGGGCGTTGGAAACACCATATATTTT.

This clone has only one observation. The chain couples TRBV7-2 to TRBJ2-2; D is perhaps TRBD1 (5 bases). Germline CDR1 reads SGHTA; CDR2 reads FQGNSA. The V and J ends lost 0 bases and 4 bases respectively, with 6 bases between them. The CDR3 contains 14 residues. The CDR3 loop reads CASSLARGTGELFF. Here the CDR3 DNA reads TGTGCCAGCAGCTTAGCAAGGGGCACCGGGGAGCTGTTTTTT.

The chain joins TRBV28 to TRBJ1-4; D uncertain. V lost 5 bases to trimming and J lost 8 bases, with 15 bases between them. This CDR3 is built from 14 residues. Germline CDR1 MDHEN, CDR2 SYDVKM. CDR3: CASSIPDLSEKLFF. In DNA form, the CDR3 reads TGTGCCAGCAGTATCCCCGACTTATCGGAAAAACTGTTTTTT.

The chain joins TRBV9 to TRBJ1-1, with a weak D call TRBD1 (6 bases). V was shortened by 4 bases and J by 7 bases, with 14 bases between the two germline ends. CDR3 length equals 13 residues. Per germline, CDR1 SGDLS and CDR2 YYNGEE. This CDR3 is CASSPEGHREAFF. CDR3 DNA: TGTGCCAGCAGCCCAGAGGGACACCGTGAAGCTTTCTTT.

The rearrangement links TRBV7-8 to TRBJ1-4, with a weak D call TRBD1 (5 bases). The CDR3 runs to 15 residues. Germline V gene lookup returns CDR1 SGHVS and CDR2 FQNEAQ. V lost 5 bases and J lost 0, with 10 bases in between. In nucleotides, the CDR3 is TGTGCCAGCAGCCTGGGGACTGCAACTAATGAAAAACTGTTTTTT. Protein product: CASSLGTATNEKLFF.